This T cell receptor (beta chain) stems from a study of T cell responses to AZD1222 COVID-19 vaccine. Findings of the study overall: Across the whole spike, CD4 TCRs peaked at regions 160-218 and 743-854.

Comment on this clone: Its antigen is as yet unknown.

Trimming left V 0 bases short and J 4 bases short, with 12 bases between. The germline CDR1 and CDR2 sequences are LGHNA and YNFKEQ. The CDR3 totals 15 residues. Clones were sequenced by immunoSEQ multiplex PCR, and TCRdb holds only the in-frame ones, with some missing. The sample holds 130,000 or so clones, 85% to 95% seen once. The sample here was peripheral blood, taken on day 0 of MenACWY control vaccination. This chain links TRBV4-2 with TRBJ1-1; TRBD1 might be the D (5 bases). This receptor was identified in an adult in good health. Here the CDR3 DNA reads TGTGCCAGCAGCCAAGATGGCGGGGACGGCACTGAAGCTTTCTTT. Translation: CASSQDGGDGTEAFF.